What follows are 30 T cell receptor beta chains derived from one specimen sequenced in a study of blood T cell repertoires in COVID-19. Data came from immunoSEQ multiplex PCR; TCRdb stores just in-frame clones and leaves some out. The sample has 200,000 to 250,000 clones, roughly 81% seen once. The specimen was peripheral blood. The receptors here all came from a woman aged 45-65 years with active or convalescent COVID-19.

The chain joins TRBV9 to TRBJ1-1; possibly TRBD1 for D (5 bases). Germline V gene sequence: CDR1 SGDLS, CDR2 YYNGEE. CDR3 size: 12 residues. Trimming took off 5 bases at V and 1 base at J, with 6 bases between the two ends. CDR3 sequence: CASSTGNTEAFF. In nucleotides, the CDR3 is TGTGCCAGCAGTACAGGGAACACTGAAGCTTTCTTT.

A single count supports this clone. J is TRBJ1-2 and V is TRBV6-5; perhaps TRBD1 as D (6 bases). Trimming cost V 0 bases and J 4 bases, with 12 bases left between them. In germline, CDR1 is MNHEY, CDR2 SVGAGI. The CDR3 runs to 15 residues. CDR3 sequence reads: CASSYSGRGAYGYTF. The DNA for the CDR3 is TGTGCCAGCAGTTACTCGGGGCGGGGGGCCTATGGCTACACCTTC.

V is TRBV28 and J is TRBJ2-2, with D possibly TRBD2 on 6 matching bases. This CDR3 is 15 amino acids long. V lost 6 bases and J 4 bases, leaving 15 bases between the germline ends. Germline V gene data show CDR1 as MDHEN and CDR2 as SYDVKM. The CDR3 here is CASSPPGLRTGELFF. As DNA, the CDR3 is TGTGCCAGCAGCCCACCGGGACTGCGCACCGGGGAGCTGTTTTTT. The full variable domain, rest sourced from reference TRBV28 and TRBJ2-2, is DVKVTQSSRYLVKRTGEKVFLECVQDMDHENMFWYRQDPGLGLRLIYFSYDVKMKEKGDIPEGYSVSREKKERFSLILESASTNQTSMYLCASSPPGLRTGELFFGEGSRLTVL.

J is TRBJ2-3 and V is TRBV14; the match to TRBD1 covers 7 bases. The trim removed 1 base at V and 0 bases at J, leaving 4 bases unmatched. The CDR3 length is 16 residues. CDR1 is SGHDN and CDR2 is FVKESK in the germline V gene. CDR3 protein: CASSQGYRGSTDTQYF. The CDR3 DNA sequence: TGTGCCAGCAGCCAAGGTTACAGGGGCAGCACAGATACGCAGTATTTT.

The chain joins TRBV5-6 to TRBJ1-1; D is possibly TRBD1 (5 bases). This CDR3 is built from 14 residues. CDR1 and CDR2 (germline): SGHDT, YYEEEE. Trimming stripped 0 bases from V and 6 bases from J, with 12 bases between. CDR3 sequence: CASSLGQWGAEAFF. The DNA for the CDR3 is TGTGCCAGCAGCTTGGGGCAGTGGGGCGCTGAAGCTTTCTTT.

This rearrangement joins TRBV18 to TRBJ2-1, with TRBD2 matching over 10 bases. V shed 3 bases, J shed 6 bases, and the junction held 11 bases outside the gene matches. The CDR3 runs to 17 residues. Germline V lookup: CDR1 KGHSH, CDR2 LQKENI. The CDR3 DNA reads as TGTGCCAGCTCACCGATAGCGGGGGGCCGGGGACCCAATGAGCAGTTCTTC. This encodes CASSPIAGGRGPNEQFF.

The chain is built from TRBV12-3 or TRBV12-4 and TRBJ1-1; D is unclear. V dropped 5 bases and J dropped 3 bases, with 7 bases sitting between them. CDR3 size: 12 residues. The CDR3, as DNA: TGTGCCAGCAGTCCCCGGGACACTGAAGCTTTCTTT. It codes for CASSPRDTEAFF.

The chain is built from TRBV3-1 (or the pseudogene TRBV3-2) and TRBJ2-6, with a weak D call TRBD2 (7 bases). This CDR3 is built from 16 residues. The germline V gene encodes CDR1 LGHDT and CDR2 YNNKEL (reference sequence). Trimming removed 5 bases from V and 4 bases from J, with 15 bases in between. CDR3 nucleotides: TGTGCCAGCAGCTCCCGTCGGGGGGCCGGGGCCAACGTCCTGACTTTC. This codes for CASSSRRGAGANVLTF.

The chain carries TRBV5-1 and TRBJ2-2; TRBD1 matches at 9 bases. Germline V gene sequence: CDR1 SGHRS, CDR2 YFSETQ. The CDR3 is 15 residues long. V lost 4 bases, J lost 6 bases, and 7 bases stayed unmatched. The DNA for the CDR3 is TGCGCCAGCAGCACACAGGGGGCGCAATCCGGGGAGCTGTTTTTT. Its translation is CASSTQGAQSGELFF.

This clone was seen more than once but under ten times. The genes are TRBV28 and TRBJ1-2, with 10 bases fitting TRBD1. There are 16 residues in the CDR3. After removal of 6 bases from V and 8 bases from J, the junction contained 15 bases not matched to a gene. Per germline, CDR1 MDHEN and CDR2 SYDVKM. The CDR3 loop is CASSRPGTGASWGYTF. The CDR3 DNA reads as TGTGCCAGCAGCCGACCCGGGACAGGGGCCTCTTGGGGCTACACCTTC.

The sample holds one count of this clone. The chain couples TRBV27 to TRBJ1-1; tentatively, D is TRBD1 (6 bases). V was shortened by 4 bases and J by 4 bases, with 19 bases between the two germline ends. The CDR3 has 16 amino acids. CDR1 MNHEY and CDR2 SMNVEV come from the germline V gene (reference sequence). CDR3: CASSSTITGRATEAFF. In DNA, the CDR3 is TGTGCCAGCAGTTCCACGATTACAGGGAGGGCCACTGAAGCTTTCTTT.

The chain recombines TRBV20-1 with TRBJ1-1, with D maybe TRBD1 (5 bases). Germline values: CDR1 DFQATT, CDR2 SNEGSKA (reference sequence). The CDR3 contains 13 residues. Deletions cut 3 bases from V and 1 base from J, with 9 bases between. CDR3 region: CSASWGGNTEAFF. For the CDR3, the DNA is TGCAGTGCTAGTTGGGGGGGGAACACTGAAGCTTTCTTT.

The CDR3 sequence: CSLRTTYEQYF. The CDR3 DNA sequence: TGCAGCCTCCGAACAACCTACGAGCAGTACTTC. V is TRBV20-1 and J is TRBJ2-7; no clear D gene. In germline, CDR1 is DFQATT, CDR2 SNEGSKA (reference sequence). The length of the CDR3 is 11 residues.

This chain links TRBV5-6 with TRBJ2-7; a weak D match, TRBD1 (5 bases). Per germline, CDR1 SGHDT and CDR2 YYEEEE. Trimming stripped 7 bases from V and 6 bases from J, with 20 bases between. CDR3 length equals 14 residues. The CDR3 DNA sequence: TGTGCCAGCGGTGGTCTGACCTTTGGGGCCGAGCAGTACTTC. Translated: CASGGLTFGAEQYF.

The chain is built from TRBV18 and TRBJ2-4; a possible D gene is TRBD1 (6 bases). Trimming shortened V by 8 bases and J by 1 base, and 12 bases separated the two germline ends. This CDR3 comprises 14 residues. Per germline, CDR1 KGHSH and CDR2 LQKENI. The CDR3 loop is CASATQGAKNIQYF. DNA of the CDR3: TGTGCCAGCGCAACGCAGGGGGCCAAAAACATTCAGTACTTC.

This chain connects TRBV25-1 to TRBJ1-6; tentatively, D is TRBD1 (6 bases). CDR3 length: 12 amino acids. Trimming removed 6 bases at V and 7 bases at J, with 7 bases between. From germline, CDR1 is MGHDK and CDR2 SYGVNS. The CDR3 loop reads CASRGQNSPLHF. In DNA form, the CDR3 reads TGTGCCAGCAGAGGACAGAATTCACCCCTCCACTTT.

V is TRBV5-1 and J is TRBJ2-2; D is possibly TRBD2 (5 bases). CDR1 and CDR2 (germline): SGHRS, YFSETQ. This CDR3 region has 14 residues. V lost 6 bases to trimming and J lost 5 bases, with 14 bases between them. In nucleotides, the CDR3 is TGCGCCAGCACAAGGGCGGGTGATACCGGGGAGCTGTTTTTT. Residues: CASTRAGDTGELFF.

CDR3 sequence reads: CASRIGQGGSEAFF. The CDR3 DNA is TGCGCCAGTAGAATCGGACAGGGAGGAAGTGAAGCTTTCTTT. The rearrangement links TRBV5-1 to TRBJ1-1; 8 bases match TRBD1. Per the germline V gene, CDR1 is SGHRS and CDR2 is YFSETQ. The ends lost 8 bases at V and 7 bases at J; junction bases unmatched: 13. The CDR3 runs 14 residues.

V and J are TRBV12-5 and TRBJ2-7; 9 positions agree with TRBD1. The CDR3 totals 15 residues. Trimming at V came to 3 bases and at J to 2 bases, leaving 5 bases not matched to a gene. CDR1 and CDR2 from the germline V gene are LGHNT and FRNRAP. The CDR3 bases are TGTGCTAGTGGTTTATTGGGACAGGGCCCCTACGAGCAGTACTTC. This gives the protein CASGLLGQGPYEQYF.

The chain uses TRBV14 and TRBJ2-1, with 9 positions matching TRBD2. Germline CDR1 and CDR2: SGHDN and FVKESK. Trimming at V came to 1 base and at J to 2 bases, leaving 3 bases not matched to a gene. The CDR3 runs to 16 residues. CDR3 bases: TGTGCCAGCAGCCAAGTGACTAGCGGAGCCTACAATGAGCAGTTCTTC. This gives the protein CASSQVTSGAYNEQFF.

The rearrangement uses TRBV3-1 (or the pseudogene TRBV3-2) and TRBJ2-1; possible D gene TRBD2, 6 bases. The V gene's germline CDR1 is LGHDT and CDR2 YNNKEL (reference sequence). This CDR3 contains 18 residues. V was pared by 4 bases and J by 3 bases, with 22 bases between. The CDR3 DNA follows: TGTGCCAGCAGCCCGAATCCGGGGAGGCAGAGGCACTACAATGAGCAGTTCTTC. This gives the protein CASSPNPGRQRHYNEQFF.

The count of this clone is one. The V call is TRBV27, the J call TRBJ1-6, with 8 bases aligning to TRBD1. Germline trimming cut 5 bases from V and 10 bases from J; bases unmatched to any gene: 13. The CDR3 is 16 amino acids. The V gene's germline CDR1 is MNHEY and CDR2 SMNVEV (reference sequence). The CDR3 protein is CASSPQGALMGSPLHF. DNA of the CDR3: TGTGCCAGCAGTCCTCAGGGGGCCCTCATGGGGTCACCCCTCCACTTT.

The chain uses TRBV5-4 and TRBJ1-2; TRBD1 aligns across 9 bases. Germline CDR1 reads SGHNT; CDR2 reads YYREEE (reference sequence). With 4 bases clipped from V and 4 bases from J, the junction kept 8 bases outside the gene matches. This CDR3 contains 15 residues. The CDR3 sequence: CASSPRTGATYGYTF. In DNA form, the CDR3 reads TGTGCCAGCAGCCCCAGGACAGGGGCGACCTATGGCTACACCTTC. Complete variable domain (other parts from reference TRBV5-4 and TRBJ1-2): ETGVTQSPTHLIKTRGQQVTLRCSSQSGHNTVSWYQQALGQGPQFIFQYYREEENGRGNFPPRFSGLQFPNYSSELNVNALELDDSALYLCASSPRTGATYGYTFGSGTRLTVV.

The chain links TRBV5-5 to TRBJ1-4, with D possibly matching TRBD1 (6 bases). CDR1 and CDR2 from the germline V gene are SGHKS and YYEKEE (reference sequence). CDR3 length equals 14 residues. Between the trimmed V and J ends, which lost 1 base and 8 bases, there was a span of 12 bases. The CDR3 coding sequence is TGTGCCAGCAGCTTGACCAGGGGAGTCGAAAAACTGTTTTTT. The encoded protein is CASSLTRGVEKLFF.

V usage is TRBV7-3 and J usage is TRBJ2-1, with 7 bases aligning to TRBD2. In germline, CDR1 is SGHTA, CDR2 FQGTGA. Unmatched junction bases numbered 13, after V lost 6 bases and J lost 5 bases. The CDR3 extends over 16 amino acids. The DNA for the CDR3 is TGTGCCAGCAGTGAAAGTCTAGCGGAGCCCGACAATGAGCAGTTCTTC. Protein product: CASSESLAEPDNEQFF.

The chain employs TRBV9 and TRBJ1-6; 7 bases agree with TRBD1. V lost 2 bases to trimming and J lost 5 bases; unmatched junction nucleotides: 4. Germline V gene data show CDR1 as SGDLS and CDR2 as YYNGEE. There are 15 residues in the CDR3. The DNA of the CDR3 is TGTGCCAGCAGCGTCCGGGACAGAAATAATTCACCCCTCCACTTT. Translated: CASSVRDRNNSPLHF. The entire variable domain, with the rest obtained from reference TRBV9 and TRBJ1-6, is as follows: DSGVTQTPKHLITATGQRVTLRCSPRSGDLSVYWYQQSLDQGLQFLIQYYNGEERAKGNILERFSAQQFPDLHSELNLSSLELGDSALYFCASSVRDRNNSPLHFGNGTRLTVT.

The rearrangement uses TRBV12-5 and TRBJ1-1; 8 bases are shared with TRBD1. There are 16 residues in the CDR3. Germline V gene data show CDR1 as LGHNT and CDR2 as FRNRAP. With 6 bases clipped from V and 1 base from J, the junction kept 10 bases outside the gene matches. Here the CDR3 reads CASGINRGKGNTEAFF. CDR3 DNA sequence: TGTGCTAGTGGGATCAACAGGGGGAAGGGGAACACTGAAGCTTTCTTT.

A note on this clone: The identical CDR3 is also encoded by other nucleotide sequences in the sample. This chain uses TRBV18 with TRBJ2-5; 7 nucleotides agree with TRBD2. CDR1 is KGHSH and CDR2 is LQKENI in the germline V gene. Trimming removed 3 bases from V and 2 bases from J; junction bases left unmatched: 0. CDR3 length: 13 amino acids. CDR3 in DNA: TGTGCCAGCTCACCGGGACTACAAGAGACCCAGTACTTC. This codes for CASSPGLQETQYF.

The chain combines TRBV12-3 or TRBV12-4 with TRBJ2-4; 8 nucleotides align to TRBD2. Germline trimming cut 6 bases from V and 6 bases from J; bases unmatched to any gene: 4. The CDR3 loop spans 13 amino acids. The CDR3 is CASRSGGLNIQYF. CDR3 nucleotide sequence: TGTGCCAGCAGATCGGGGGGGTTAAACATTCAGTACTTC.

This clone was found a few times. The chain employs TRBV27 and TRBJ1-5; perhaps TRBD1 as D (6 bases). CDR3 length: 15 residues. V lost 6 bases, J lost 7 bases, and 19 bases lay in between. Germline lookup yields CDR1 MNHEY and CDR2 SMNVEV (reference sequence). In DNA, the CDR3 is TGTGCCAGCAGAAGATTCCAGGGGAGTCAGCAGCCCCAGCATTTT. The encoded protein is CASRRFQGSQQPQHF.